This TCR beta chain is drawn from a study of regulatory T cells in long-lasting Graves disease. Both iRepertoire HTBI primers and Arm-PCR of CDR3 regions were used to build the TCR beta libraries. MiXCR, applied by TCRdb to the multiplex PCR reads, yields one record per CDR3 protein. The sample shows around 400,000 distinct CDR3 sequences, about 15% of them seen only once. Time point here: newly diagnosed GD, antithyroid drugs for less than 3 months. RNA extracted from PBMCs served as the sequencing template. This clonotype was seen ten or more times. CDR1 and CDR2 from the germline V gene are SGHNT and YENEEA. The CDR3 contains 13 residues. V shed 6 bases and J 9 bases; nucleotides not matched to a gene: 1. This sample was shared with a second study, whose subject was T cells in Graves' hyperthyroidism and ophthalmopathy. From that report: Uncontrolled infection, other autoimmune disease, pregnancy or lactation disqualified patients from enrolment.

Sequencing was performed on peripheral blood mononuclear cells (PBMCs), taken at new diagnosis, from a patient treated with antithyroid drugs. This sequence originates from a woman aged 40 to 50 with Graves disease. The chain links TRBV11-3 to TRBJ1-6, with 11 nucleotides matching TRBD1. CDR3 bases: TGTGCCAGCAGGGGACAGGGGGTTTCACCCCTCCACTTT. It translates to CASRGQGVSPLHF.